The 3 T cell receptor beta chains listed next were all sequenced from one sample in a study of vaccination effects on CD4 cells after COVID-19. The table came from immunoSEQ multiplex PCR; TCRdb's copy has only in-frame clones and leaves some out. Here the sample spans tens of thousands of clones, roughly 79% being singletons. Prior to sequencing, the ViraFEST assay stimulated PBMC with viral peptide pools, which expanded the antigen-specific CD4+ T cells. Subsequent to 10 days of culture, CD4+ T cells were isolated. Vaccine recipients lacked prior SARS-CoV-2 infection and had negative nucleocapsid antibodies. These receptors lack a known antigen. The specimen comprised CD4+ T cells from PBMCs cultured with HCoV-NL63 spike peptides, sampled before COVID-19 vaccination. These receptors all come from a human donor who received a COVID-19 vaccine.

The chain combines TRBV3-1 (or the pseudogene TRBV3-2) with TRBJ2-1; 9 bases are shared with TRBD1. With V trimmed by 4 bases and J by 14 bases, 6 bases remained unmatched. CDR3 length: 12 amino acids. The germline V gene has CDR1 LGHDT and CDR2 YNNKEL (reference sequence). The CDR3 nucleotides read TGTGCCAGCAGCCTGTCCGGGACAGGGAAGTTCTTC. Translating it yields CASSLSGTGKFF.

This clone has more than one count but fewer than ten. The genes are TRBV6-2 or TRBV6-3 and TRBJ2-1, with D perhaps matching TRBD1 or TRBD2 (6 bases each). Germline CDR1 and CDR2: MNHEY and SVGEGT. The CDR3 extends over 16 amino acids. V lost 4 bases and J lost 6, with 19 bases in between. CDR3 sequence: CASSSLRTGALNEQFF. DNA of the CDR3: TGTGCCAGCAGTTCCCTCCGGACGGGGGCTCTCAATGAGCAGTTCTTC.

The gene calls are TRBV9 and TRBJ1-3; 7 bases fit TRBD1. The CDR3 loop spans 15 amino acids. The germline V gene has CDR1 SGDLS and CDR2 YYNGEE. V was pared by 0 bases and J by 4 bases, with 4 bases of the junction left unmatched. In DNA form, the CDR3 reads TGTGCCAGCAGCGTAGCACAGGGGACGGGAAACACCATATATTTT. Its protein is CASSVAQGTGNTIYF.